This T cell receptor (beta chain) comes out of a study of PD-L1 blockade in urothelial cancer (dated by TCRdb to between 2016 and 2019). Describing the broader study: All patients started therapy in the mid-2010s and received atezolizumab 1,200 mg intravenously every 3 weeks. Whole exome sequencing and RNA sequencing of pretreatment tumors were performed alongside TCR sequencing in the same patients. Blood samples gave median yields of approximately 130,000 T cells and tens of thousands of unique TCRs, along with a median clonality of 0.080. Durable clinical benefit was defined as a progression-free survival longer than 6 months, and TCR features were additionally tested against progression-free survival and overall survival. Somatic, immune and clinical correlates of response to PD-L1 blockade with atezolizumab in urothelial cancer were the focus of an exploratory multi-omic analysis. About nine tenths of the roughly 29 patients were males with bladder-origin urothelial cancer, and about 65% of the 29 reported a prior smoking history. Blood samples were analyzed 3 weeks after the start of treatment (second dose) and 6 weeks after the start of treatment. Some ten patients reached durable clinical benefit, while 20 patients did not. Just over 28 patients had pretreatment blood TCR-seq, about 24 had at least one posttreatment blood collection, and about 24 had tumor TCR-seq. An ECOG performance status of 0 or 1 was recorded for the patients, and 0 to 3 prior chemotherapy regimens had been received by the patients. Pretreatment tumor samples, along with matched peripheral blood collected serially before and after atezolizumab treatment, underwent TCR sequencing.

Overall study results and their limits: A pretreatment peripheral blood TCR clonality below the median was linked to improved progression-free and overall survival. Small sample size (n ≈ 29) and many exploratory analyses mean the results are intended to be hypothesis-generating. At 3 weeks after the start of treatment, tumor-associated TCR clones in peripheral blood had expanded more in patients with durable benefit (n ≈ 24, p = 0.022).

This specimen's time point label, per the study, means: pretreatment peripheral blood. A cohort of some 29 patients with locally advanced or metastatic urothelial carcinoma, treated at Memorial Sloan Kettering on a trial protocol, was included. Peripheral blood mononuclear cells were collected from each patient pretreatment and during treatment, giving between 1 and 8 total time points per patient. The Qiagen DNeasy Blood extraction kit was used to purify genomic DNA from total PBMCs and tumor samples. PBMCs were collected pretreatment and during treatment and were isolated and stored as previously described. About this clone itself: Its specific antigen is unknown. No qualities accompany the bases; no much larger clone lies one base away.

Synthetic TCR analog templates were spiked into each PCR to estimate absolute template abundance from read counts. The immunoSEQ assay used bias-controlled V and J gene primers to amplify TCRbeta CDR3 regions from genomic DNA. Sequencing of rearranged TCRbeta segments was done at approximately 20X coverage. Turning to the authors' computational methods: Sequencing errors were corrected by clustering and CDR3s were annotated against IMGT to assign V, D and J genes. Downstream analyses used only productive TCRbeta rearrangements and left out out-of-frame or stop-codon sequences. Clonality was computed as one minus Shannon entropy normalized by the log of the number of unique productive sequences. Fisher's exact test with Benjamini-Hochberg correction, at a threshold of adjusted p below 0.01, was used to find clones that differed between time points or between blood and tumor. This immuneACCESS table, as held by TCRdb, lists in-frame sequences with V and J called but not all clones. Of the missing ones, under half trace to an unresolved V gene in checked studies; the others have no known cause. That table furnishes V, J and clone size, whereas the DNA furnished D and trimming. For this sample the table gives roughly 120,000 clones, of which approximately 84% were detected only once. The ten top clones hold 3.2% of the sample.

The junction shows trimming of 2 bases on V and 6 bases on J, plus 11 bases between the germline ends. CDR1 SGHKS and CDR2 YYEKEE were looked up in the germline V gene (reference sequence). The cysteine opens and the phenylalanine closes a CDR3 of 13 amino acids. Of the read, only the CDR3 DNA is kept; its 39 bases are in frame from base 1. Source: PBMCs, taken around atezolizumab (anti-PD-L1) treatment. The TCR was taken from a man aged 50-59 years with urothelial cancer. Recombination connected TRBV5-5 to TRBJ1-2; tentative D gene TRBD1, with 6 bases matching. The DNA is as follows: TGTGCCAGCAGCTTCACAGGGTGGGATGGCTACACCTTC. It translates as CASSFTGWDGYTF. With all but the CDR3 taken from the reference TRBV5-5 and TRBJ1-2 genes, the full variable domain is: DAGVTQSPTHLIKTRGQQVTLRCSPISGHKSVSWYQQVLGQGPQFIFQYYEKEERGRGNFPDRFSARQFPNYSSELNVNALLLGDSALYLCASSFTGWDGYTFGSGTRLTVV.